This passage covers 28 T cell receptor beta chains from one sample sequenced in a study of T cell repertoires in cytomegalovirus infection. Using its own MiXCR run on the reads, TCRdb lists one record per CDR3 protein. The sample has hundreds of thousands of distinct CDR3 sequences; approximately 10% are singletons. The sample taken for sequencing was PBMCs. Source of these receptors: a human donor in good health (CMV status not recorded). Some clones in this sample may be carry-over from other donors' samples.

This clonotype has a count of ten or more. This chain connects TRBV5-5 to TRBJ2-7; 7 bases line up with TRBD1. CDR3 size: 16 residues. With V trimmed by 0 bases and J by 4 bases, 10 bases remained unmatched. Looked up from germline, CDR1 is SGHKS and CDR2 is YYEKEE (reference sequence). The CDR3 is CASSLDRGHAIYEQYV. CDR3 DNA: TGTGCCAGCAGCTTGGACAGGGGCCATGCTATTTACGAGCAGTACGTC.

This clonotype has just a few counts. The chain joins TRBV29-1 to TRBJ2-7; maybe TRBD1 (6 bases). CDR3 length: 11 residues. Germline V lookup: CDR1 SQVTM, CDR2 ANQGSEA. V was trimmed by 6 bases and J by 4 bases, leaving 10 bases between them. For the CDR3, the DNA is TGCAGCGTGGAGGACAGTTACGAGCAGTACTTC. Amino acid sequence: CSVEDSYEQYF.

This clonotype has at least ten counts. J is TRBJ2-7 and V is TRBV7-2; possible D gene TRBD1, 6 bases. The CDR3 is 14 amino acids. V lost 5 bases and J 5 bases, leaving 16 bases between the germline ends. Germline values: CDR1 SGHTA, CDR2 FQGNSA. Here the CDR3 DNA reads TGTGCCAGCAGCCCCTCACAGGGTAGGGACGAGCAGTACTTC. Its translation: CASSPSQGRDEQYF.

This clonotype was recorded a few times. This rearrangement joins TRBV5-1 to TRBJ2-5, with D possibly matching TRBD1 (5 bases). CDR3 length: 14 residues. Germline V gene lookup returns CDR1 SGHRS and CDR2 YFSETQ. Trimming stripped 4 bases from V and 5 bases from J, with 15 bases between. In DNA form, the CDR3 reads TGCGCCAGCAGCGATCGCAGGGAAGTGGAGACCCAGTACTTC. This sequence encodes CASSDRREVETQYF.

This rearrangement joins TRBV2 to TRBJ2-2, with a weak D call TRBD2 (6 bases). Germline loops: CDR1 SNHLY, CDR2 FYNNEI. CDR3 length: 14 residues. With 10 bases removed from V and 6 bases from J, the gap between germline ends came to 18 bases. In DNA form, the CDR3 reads TGTGCCACTTCGCGGGACCCCGCGGCCGGGGAGCTGTTTTTT. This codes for CATSRDPAAGELFF.

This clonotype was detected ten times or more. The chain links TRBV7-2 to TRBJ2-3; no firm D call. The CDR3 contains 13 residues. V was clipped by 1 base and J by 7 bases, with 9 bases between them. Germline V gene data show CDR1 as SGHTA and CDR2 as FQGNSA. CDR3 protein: CASSLEGGNTQYF. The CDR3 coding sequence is TGTGCCAGCAGCTTAGAAGGTGGTAATACGCAGTATTTT.

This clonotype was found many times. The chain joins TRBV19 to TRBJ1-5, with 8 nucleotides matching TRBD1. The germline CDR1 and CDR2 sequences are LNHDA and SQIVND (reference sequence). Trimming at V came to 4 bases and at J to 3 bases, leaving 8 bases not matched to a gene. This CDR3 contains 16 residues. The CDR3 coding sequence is TGTGCCAGTAGTAGCTGGACAGGGAATCCCAATCAGCCCCAGCATTTT. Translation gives CASSSWTGNPNQPQHF.

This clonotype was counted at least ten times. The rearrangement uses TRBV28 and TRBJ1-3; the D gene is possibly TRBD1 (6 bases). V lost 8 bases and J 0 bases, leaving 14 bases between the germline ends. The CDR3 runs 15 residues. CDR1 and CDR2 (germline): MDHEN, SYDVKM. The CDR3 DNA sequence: TGTGCCAGCGCCGACAGGATCAGCTCTGGAAACACCATATATTTT. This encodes CASADRISSGNTIYF. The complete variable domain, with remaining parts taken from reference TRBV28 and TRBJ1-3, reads DVKVTQSSRYLVKRTGEKVFLECVQDMDHENMFWYRQDPGLGLRLIYFSYDVKMKEKGDIPEGYSVSREKKERFSLILESASTNQTSMYLCASADRISSGNTIYFGEGSWLTVV.

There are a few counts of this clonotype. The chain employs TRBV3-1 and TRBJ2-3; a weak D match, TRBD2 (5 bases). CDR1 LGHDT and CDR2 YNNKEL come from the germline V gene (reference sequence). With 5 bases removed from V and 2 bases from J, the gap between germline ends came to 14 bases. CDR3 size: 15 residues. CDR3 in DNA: TGTGCCAGCAGCGCGCGCGGGCCACACACAGATACGCAGTATTTT. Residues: CASSARGPHTDTQYF.

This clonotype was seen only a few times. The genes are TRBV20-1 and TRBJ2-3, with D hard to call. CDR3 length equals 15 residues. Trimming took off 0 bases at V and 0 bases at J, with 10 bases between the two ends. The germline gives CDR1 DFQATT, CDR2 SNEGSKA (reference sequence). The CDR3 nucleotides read TGCAGTGCTAGAGATCGCCTAACTAGCACAGATACGCAGTATTTT. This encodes CSARDRLTSTDTQYF.

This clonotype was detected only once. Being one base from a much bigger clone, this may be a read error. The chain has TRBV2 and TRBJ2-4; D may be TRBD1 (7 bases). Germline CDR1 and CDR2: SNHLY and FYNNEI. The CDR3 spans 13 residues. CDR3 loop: CTTQGGGENIQYF. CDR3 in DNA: TGTACCACCCAGGGGGGCGGTGAAAACATTCAGTACTTC. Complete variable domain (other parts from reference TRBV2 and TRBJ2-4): EPEVTQTPSHQVTQMGQEVILRCVPISNHLYFYWYRQILGQKVEFLVSFYNNEISEKSEIFDDQFSVERPDGSNFTLKIRSTKLEDSAMYFCTTQGGGENIQYFGAGTRLSVL.

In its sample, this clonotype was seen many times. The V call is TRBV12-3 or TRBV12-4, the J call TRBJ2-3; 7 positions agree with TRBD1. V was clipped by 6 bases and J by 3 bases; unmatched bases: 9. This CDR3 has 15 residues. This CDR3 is CASSSDRIVTDTQYF. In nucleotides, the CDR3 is TGTGCCAGCAGCTCGGACAGGATAGTAACAGATACGCAGTATTTT.

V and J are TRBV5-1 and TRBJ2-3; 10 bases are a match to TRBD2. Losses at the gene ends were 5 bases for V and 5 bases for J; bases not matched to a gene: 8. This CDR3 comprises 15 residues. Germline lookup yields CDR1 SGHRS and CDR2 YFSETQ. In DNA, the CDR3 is TGCGCCAGCAGGTTCAGCGGGGGGGCCGAAGATACGCAGTATTTT. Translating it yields CASRFSGGAEDTQYF.

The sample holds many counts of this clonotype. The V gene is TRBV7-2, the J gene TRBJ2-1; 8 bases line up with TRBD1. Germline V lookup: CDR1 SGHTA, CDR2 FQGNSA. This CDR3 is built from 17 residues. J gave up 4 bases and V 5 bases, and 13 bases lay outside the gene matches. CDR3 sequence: CASSPTATGAGYNEQFF. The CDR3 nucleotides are TGTGCCAGCAGCCCGACCGCGACAGGGGCGGGTTACAATGAGCAGTTCTTC.

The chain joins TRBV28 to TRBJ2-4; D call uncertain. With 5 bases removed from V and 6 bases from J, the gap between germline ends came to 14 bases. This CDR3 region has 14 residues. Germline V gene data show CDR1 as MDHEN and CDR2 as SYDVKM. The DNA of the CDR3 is TGTGCCAGCAGTCCCCCCCCGGCAGCAAACATTCAGTACTTC. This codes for CASSPPPAANIQYF.

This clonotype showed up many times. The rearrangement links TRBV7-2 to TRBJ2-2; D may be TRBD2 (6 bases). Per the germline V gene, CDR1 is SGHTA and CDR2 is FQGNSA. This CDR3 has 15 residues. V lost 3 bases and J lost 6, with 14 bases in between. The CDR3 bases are TGTGCCAGCAGCTTGGGATGGAGGGTATCCGGGGAGCTGTTTTTT. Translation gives CASSLGWRVSGELFF.

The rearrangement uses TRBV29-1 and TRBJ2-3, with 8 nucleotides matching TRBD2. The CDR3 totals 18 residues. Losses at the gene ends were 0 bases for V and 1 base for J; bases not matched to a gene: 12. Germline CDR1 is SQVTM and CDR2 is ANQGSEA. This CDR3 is CSVEEPGLGISGTDTQYF. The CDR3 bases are TGCAGCGTTGAAGAGCCGGGACTAGGGATTTCCGGCACAGATACGCAGTATTTT.

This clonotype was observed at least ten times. The CDR3 protein is CASSFVQGFRNEQFF. DNA for the CDR3: TGTGCCAGCAGTTTTGTCCAGGGGTTTCGGAATGAGCAGTTCTTC. The genes are TRBV12-3 or TRBV12-4 and TRBJ2-1; a weak D match, TRBD1 (6 bases). The V and J ends lost 3 bases and 7 bases respectively, with 16 bases between them. The length of the CDR3 is 15 residues.

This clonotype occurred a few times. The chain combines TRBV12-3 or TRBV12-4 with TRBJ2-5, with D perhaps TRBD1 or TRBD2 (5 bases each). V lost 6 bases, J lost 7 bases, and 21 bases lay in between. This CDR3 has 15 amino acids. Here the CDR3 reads CASRHETAPRGTQYF. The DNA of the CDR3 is TGTGCCAGCAGGCACGAGACAGCGCCTCGGGGGACCCAGTACTTC.

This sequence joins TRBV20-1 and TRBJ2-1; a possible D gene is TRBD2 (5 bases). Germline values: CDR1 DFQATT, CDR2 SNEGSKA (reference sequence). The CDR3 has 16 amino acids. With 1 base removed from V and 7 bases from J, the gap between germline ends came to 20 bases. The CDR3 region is CSARVRMQARRNEQFF. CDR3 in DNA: TGCAGTGCTAGAGTGAGAATGCAGGCGAGGAGGAATGAGCAGTTCTTC.

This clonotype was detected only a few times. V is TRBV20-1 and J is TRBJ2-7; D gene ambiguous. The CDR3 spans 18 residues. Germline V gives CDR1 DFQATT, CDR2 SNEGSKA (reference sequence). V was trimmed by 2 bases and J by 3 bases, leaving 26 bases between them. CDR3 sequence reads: CSARRPFRSAPGDYEQYV. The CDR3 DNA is TGCAGTGCTAGACGTCCCTTCCGGTCCGCCCCAGGCGACTACGAGCAGTACGTC.

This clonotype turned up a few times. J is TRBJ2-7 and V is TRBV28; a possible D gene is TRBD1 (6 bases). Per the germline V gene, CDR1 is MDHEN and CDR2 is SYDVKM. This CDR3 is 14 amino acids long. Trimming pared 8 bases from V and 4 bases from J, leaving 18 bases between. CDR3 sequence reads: CASSVPPGEYEQYF. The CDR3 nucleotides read TGTGCCAGCTCAGTGCCCCCAGGGGAATACGAGCAGTACTTC.

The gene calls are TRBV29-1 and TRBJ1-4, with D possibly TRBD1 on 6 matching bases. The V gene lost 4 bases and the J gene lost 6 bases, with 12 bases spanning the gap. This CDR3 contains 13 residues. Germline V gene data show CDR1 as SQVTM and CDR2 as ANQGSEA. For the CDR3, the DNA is TGCAGCGTTGTTTCGGGGGCAGATGAAAAACTGTTTTTT. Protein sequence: CSVVSGADEKLFF.

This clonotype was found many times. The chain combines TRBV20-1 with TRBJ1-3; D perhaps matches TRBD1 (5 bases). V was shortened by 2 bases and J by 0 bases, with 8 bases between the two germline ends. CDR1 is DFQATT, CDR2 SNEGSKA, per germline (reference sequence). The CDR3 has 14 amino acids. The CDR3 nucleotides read TGCAGTGCTAGACAGGGTGCCTCTGGAAACACCATATATTTT. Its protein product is CSARQGASGNTIYF.

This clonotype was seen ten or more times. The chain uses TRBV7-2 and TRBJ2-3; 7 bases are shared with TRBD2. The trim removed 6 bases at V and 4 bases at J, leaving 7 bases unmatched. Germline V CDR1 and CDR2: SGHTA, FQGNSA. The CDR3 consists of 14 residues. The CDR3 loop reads CASSLGGSADTQYF. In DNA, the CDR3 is TGTGCCAGCAGTCTCGGGGGGTCCGCAGATACGCAGTATTTT.

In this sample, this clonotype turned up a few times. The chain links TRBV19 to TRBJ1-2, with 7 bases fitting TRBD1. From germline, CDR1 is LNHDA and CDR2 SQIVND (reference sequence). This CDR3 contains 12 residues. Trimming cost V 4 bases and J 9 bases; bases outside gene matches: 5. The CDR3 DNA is TGTGCCAGTAGTACGGGACAGCGCCGCTACACCTTC. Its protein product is CASSTGQRRYTF.

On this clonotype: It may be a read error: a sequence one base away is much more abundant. The CDR3 bases are TGTGCCAGCAGTTCCGGGACAGGGATCCAGCCCCGGCATTTT. It yields the protein CASSSGTGIQPRHF. V is TRBV12-3 or TRBV12-4 and J is TRBJ1-5; 9 bases are a match to TRBD1. The CDR3 consists of 14 residues.

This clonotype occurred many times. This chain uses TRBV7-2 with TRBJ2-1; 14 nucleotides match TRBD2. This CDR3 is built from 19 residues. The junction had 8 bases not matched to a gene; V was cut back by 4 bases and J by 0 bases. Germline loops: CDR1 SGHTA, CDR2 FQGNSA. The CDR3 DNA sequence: TGTGCCAGCAGCTCTCGTGGACTAGCGGGGGGAGACTCCTACAATGAGCAGTTCTTC. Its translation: CASSSRGLAGGDSYNEQFF.